The 13 T cell receptor beta chains listed next were all sequenced from one sample in a study of vaccination and CD4 T cells after COVID-19. Time point noted: late sampling 161 to 241 days after vaccination in three convalescent patients. Using its own MiXCR run on the PCR reads, TCRdb lists one record per CDR3 protein. The sample contains around 28,000 distinct CDR3 sequences, around 50% of which appear only once. Sequenced here: CD4+ T cells from blood, sampled about 7 months after SARS-CoV-2 vaccination. These receptors originate from a human donor who had recovered from COVID-19.

The chain combines TRBV2 with TRBJ2-5; D gene uncertain. V was cut by 3 bases and J by 7 bases, with 9 bases left in between. This CDR3 has 12 residues. From germline, CDR1 is SNHLY and CDR2 FYNNEI. The CDR3 spells CASSERGVTQYF. The CDR3 nucleotides are TGTGCCAGCAGTGAGAGAGGTGTGACCCAGTACTTC.

This clonotype was observed a handful of times. The chain couples TRBV28 to TRBJ2-1; 11 positions agree with TRBD2. This CDR3 comprises 15 residues. Germline CDR1 and CDR2: MDHEN and SYDVKM. V shed 6 bases and J 6 bases; nucleotides not matched to a gene: 7. The CDR3 DNA sequence: TGTGCCAGCAGGTTAGCGGGAGGGCCGTCCAATGAGCAGTTCTTC. Translated, it gives CASRLAGGPSNEQFF. The variable domain in full, with the rest retrieved from reference TRBV28 and TRBJ2-1, is DVKVTQSSRYLVKRTGEKVFLECVQDMDHENMFWYRQDPGLGLRLIYFSYDVKMKEKGDIPEGYSVSREKKERFSLILESASTNQTSMYLCASRLAGGPSNEQFFGPGTRLTVL.

V usage is TRBV27 and J usage is TRBJ1-1; 7 nucleotides line up with TRBD1. Trimming at V came to 6 bases and at J to 3 bases, leaving 7 bases not matched to a gene. This CDR3 contains 14 residues. The V gene's germline CDR1 is MNHEY and CDR2 SMNVEV (reference sequence). The CDR3 region is CASRRGLRDTEAFF. CDR3 in DNA: TGTGCCAGCAGGAGGGGGCTCCGGGACACTGAAGCTTTCTTT.

This rearrangement joins TRBV7-7 to TRBJ1-1; 11 bases align to TRBD1. V lost 4 bases to trimming and J lost 4 bases; unmatched junction nucleotides: 14. The V gene's germline CDR1 is SSHAT and CDR2 FNYEAQ (reference sequence). The CDR3 covers 18 residues. CDR3: CASSSDPLDRGLPTEAFF. CDR3 DNA: TGTGCCAGCAGCTCGGATCCGCTGGACAGGGGGCTACCCACTGAAGCTTTCTTT.

This clonotype turned up a few times. J is TRBJ2-3 and V is TRBV19; weak D call: TRBD2 (6 bases). V gave up 5 bases and J gave up 0 bases, with 9 bases separating them. The CDR3 is 14 amino acids. Germline CDR1 LNHDA, CDR2 SQIVND (reference sequence). Here the CDR3 reads CASSPRESTDTQYF. DNA of the CDR3: TGTGCCAGTAGTCCTCGGGAGAGCACAGATACGCAGTATTTT.

The chain combines TRBV6-1 with TRBJ1-5; the D is unclear. Looked up from germline, CDR1 is MNHNS and CDR2 is SASEGT. The germline V and J ends were trimmed by 5 bases and 0 bases, with 8 bases remaining between them. CDR3 length: 14 amino acids. The CDR3 DNA sequence: TGTGCCAGCAGTCAAAGCTTTAGCAATCAGCCCCAGCATTTT. This codes for CASSQSFSNQPQHF.

CDR3 sequence reads: CASSLREGDQPQHF. DNA for the CDR3: TGCGCCAGCAGCCTACGAGAGGGAGATCAGCCCCAGCATTTT. The rearrangement links TRBV4-1 to TRBJ1-5; D unresolved. Deletions cut 4 bases from V and 5 bases from J, with 12 bases between. Germline CDR1 reads MGHRA; CDR2 reads YSYEKL. The CDR3 length is 14 residues.

The chain combines TRBV7-9 with TRBJ1-2; 7 positions agree with TRBD1. The CDR3 spans 16 residues. CDR1 and CDR2 from the germline V gene are SEHNR and FQNEAQ (reference sequence). The ends lost 10 bases at V and 4 bases at J; junction bases unmatched: 18. CDR3 nucleotides: TGTGCCACCCGGAAGAAGGACAGGCCCTACCTCTATGGCTACACCTTC. Encoded protein: CATRKKDRPYLYGYTF.

The chain employs TRBV12-3 or TRBV12-4 and TRBJ2-7, with D unresolved. The ends were cut back, 5 bases at V and 2 bases at J, with 10 bases in the middle. CDR3 length equals 13 residues. The DNA of the CDR3 is TGTGCCAGCAGTCGCGCCCTAACCTACGAGCAGTACTTC. Its protein product is CASSRALTYEQYF.

The chain links TRBV28 to TRBJ2-1; 8 bases match TRBD2. V dropped 3 bases and J dropped 2; count of bases not matched to a gene: 3. Germline loops: CDR1 MDHEN, CDR2 SYDVKM. CDR3 size: 15 residues. The CDR3 DNA reads as TGTGCCAGCAGTTTCGGAGCGGGAGCCTACAATGAGCAGTTCTTC. Residues: CASSFGAGAYNEQFF.

This clonotype appeared a few times. The chain combines TRBV7-2 with TRBJ2-3; D gene unclear. This CDR3 spans 14 amino acids. Germline V CDR1 and CDR2: SGHTA, FQGNSA. V was trimmed by 5 bases and J by 5 bases, leaving 14 bases between them. Here the CDR3 DNA reads TGTGCCAGCAGCCGAAGACTTGGGGAAGATACGCAGTATTTT. As protein: CASSRRLGEDTQYF.

In this sample, this clonotype turned up once. The chain has TRBV15 and TRBJ1-6; maybe TRBD1 (6 bases). This CDR3 contains 15 residues. V lost 0 bases and J 10 bases, leaving 13 bases between the germline ends. The germline V gene has CDR1 LNHNV and CDR2 YYDKDF (reference sequence). The CDR3 loop reads CATSRDPGGRSPLHF. The CDR3 DNA sequence: TGTGCCACCAGCAGAGATCCTGGGGGCCGCTCACCCCTCCACTTT.

The genes are TRBV7-8 and TRBJ2-7; D ambiguous. The germline V gene has CDR1 SGHVS and CDR2 FQNEAQ. Trimming pared 3 bases from V and 1 base from J, leaving 7 bases between. There are 13 residues in the CDR3. Written as DNA, the CDR3 is TGTGCCAGCAGCTTTTCTGGGTCCTACGAGCAGTACTTC. Translated: CASSFSGSYEQYF. The full variable domain, rest sourced from reference TRBV7-8 and TRBJ2-7, is GAGVSQSPRYKVAKRGQDVALRCDPISGHVSLFWYQQALGQGPEFLTYFQNEAQLDKSGLPSDRFFAERPEGSVSTLKIQRTQQEDSAVYLCASSFSGSYEQYFGPGTRLTVT.